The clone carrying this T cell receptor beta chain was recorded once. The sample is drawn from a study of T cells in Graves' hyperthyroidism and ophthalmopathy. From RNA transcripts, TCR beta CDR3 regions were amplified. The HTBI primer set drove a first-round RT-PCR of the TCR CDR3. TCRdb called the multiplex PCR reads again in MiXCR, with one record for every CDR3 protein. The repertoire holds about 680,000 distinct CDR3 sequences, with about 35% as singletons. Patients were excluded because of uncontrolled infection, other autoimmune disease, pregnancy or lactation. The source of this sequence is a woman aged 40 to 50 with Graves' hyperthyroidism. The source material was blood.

The CDR3: CASSLNDRSYEQYF. DNA of the CDR3: TGTGCCAGCAGTTTAAACGACAGGAGCTACGAGCAGTACTTC. The chain couples TRBV7-9 to TRBJ2-7, with D maybe TRBD1 (6 bases). Germline V gene lookup returns CDR1 SEHNR and CDR2 FQNEAQ (reference sequence). Trimming pared 6 bases from V and 3 bases from J, leaving 15 bases between. The CDR3 is 14 residues long.